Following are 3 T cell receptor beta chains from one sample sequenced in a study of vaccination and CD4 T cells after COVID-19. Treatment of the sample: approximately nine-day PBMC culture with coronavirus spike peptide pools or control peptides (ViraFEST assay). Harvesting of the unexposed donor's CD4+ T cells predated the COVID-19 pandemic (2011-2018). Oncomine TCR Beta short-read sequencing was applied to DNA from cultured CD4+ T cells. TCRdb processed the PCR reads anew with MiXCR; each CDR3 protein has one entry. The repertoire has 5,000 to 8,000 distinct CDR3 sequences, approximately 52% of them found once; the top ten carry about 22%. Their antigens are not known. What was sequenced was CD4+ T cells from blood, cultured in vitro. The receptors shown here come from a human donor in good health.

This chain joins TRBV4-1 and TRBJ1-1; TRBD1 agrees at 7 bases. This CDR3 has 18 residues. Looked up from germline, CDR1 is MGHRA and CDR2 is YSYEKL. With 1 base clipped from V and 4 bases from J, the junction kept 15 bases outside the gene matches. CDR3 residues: CASSQVVTGANQGTEAFF. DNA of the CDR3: TGCGCCAGCAGCCAAGTTGTAACAGGGGCCAATCAGGGCACTGAAGCTTTCTTT.

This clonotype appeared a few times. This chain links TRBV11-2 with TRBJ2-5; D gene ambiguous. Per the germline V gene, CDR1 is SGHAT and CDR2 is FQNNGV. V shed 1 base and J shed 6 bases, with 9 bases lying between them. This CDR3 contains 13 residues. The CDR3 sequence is CASSLVGMQTQYF. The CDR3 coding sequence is TGTGCCAGCAGCTTAGTGGGGATGCAGACCCAGTACTTC.

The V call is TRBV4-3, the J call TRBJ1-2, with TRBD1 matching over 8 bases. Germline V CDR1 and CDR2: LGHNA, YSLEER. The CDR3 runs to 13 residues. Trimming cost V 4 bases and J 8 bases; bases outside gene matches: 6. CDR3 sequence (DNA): TGCGCCAGCAGCCGCGACAGGGGCATGGGCTACACCTTC. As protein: CASSRDRGMGYTF.